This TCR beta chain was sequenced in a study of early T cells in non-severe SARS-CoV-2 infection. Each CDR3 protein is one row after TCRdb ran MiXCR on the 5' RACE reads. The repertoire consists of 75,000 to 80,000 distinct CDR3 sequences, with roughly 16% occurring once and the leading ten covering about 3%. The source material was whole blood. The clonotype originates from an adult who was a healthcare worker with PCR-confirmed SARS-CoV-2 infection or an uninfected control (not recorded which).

The CDR3 loop reads CASSLSARVEQYF. In DNA form, the CDR3 reads TGTGCCAGCAGCTTATCGGCCAGGGTCGAGCAGTACTTC. This chain links TRBV7-9 with TRBJ2-7, with D possibly matching TRBD1 (5 bases). CDR1 is SEHNR and CDR2 is FQNEAQ in the germline V gene (reference sequence). The CDR3 consists of 13 residues. V lost 2 bases and J 6 bases, leaving 11 bases between the germline ends.